This T cell receptor beta chain stems from a study of neurological immune-mediated disorders. One entry per CDR3 protein results from TCRdb running MiXCR on the 5' RACE reads. This table has roughly 60,000 distinct CDR3 sequences, around 2.3% appearing once. Unsorted libraries were prepared from 2 million PBMCs held at -80 C. This clonotype was found many times. This CDR3 contains 13 residues. The germline V gene has CDR1 SQVTM and CDR2 ANQGSEA. V lost 5 bases, J lost 2 bases, and 12 bases lay in between. This chain links TRBV29-1 with TRBJ1-1; D is uncertain. The sequence was collected from a man in his fifties or sixties with multiple sclerosis. The sequencing input was PBMCs. DNA of the CDR3: TGCAGCGTTTTAGGGCCCGTTAACACTGAAGCTTTCTTT. Residues: CSVLGPVNTEAFF.